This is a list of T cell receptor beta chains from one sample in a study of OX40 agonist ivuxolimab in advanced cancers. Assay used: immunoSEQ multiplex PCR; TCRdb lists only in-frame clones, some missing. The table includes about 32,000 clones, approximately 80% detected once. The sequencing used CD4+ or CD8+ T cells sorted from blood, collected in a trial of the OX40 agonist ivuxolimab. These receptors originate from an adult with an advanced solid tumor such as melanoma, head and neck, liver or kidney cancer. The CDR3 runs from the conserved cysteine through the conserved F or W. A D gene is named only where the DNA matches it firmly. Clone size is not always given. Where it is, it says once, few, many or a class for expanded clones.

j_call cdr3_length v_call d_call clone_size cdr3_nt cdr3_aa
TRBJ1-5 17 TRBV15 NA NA TGTGTCACCAGCAGAGGGACACAAAGAAGACCTAATCAGCCCCAGCATTTT CVTSRGTQRRPNQPQHF
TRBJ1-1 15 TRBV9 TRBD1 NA TGTGCCAGCAGCATTGGGACAGGGGGGAACACTGAAGCTTTCTTT CASSIGTGGNTEAFF
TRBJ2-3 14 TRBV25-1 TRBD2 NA TGTGCCACAAGAACCACTAGCGGAACAGATACGCAGTATTTT CATRTTSGTDTQYF
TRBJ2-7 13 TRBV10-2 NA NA TGCGCCAGCAGTGAGTACAGAACCTACGAGCAGTACTTC CASSEYRTYEQYF
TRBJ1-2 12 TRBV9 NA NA TGTGCCAGCAGCGGTCAGGGATACGCCTACACCTTC CASSGQGYAYTF
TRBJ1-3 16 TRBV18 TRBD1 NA TGTGCCAGCTCACCACCAGGGACAGGGGCCGGAAACACCATATATTTT CASSPPGTGAGNTIYF
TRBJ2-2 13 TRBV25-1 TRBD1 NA TGTGCCAGCAGTGGGACAGGGACCGGGGAGCTGTTTTTT CASSGTGTGELFF
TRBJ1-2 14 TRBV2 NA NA TGTGCCAGCAGTGAAGCGCGGGGGGTGTATGGCTACACCTTC CASSEARGVYGYTF
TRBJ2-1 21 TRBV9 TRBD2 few TGTGCCAGCAGCGTAGAAAGGGGAACGGGACTAGCGGGGGTACGGTACAATGAGCAGTTCTTC CASSVERGTGLAGVRYNEQFF
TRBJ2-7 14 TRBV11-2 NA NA TGTGCCAGCAGCTTGGGCGGAAGGGTCTACGAGCAGTACTTC CASSLGGRVYEQYF
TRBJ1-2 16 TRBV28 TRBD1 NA TGTGCCAGCAGTTTAACAGGACAGGGGCTAAACTATGGCTACACCTTC CASSLTGQGLNYGYTF
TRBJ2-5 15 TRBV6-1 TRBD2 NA TGTGCCAGCAGGGGGGGGGATGTAGGCCAAGAGACCCAGTACTTC CASRGGDVGQETQYF
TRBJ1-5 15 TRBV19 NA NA TGTGCCAGTAGCCCAAACAGGGAGGGGAGTCAGCCCCAGCATTTT CASSPNREGSQPQHF
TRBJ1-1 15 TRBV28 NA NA TGTGCCAGCAGTTTAAATGGCGGGGGGCGGTTGGGAGCTTTCTTT CASSLNGGGRLGAFF
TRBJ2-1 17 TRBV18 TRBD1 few TGTGCCAGCTCACCGCGACAGGGTACCCTACCTAACAATGAGCAGTTCTTC CASSPRQGTLPNNEQFF
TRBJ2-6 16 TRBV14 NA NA TGTGCCAGCAGCCCTCTCGTGGGGACTGGGGCCAACGTCCTGACTTTC CASSPLVGTGANVLTF
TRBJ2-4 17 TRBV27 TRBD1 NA TGTGCCAGCAGTCCCGTGGGACAGTCCCTAGCCAAAAACATTCAGTACTTC CASSPVGQSLAKNIQYF
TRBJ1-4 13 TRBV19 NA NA TGTGCCAGTAGTCTCCCCCCAAATGAAAAACTGTTTTTT CASSLPPNEKLFF
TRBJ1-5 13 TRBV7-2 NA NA TGTGCCAGCGGCCGACAGCTCAATCAGCCCCAGCATTTT CASGRQLNQPQHF
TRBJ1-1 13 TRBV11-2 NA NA TGTGCCAGCAGCTTCGGGCTGAACACTGAAGCTTTCTTT CASSFGLNTEAFF
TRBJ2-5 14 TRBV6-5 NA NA TGTGCCAGCACCTCTCCGCAGGGTCTAGAGACCCAGTACTTC CASTSPQGLETQYF
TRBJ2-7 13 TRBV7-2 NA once TGTGCCAGCGGCACCACTAGGACCCACGAGCAGTACTTC CASGTTRTHEQYF
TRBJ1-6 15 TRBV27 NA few TGTGCCAGCAGTTTAGGGGGAGCAGGGAATTCACCCCTCCACTTT CASSLGGAGNSPLHF
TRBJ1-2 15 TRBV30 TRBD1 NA TGTGCCTGGAGTCCCCTTGGACAGGCGGCTTCTGGCTACACCTTC CAWSPLGQAASGYTF
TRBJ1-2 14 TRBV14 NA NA TGTGCCAGCAGCCAATTTACAGGGCTCGGTGGCTACACCTTC CASSQFTGLGGYTF